What follows are 6 T cell receptor beta chains derived from one specimen sequenced in a study of blood T cell repertoires in COVID-19. Sequencing was performed with immunoSEQ multiplex PCR; in TCRdb, only in-frame clones are kept and a portion is missing. The sample contains around 58,000 clones, 88% of which appear only once. Sequencing was carried out using PBMCs or T cells enriched from blood (not recorded which). The receptors stem from a woman in her thirties or forties who had recovered from COVID-19.

This clone occurred once. This chain connects TRBV2 to TRBJ1-6; 8 nucleotides align to TRBD1. The ends lost 2 bases at V and 9 bases at J; junction bases unmatched: 6. The CDR3 extends over 15 amino acids. Germline V gene sequence: CDR1 SNHLY, CDR2 FYNNEI. The CDR3 sequence: CASSERTGRISPLHF. The CDR3 DNA reads TGTGCCAGCAGTGAACGGACAGGGAGAATTTCACCCCTCCACTTT.

V usage is TRBV3-1 (or the pseudogene TRBV3-2) and J usage is TRBJ1-2; TRBD1 might be the D (6 bases). Germline V CDR1 and CDR2: LGHDT, YNNKEL (reference sequence). This CDR3 region has 15 residues. V lost 4 bases and J 5 bases, leaving 17 bases between the germline ends. The chain's CDR3 is CASSLGGGVEYGYTF. CDR3 coding DNA: TGTGCCAGCAGCCTCGGTGGGGGCGTTGAGTATGGCTACACCTTC.

V gene TRBV29-1 combines with J gene TRBJ1-2; D not certain. The CDR3 length is 15 residues. Germline-derived CDR1 and CDR2 are SQVTM and ANQGSEA. The V gene lost 4 bases and the J gene lost 3 bases, with 18 bases spanning the gap. Written as DNA, the CDR3 is TGCAGCGTTGGGGTTACAGAACCGTGGGACTATGGCTACACCTTC. The encoded protein is CSVGVTEPWDYGYTF.

V is TRBV7-8 and J is TRBJ1-2; 8 bases line up with TRBD1. Per the germline V gene, CDR1 is SGHVS and CDR2 is FQNEAQ. The length of the CDR3 is 14 residues. With V trimmed by 6 bases and J by 4 bases, 7 bases remained unmatched. CDR3 nucleotide sequence: TGTGCCAGCAGGGTGGACAGGGCAGGCTATGGCTACACCTTC. Its translation is CASRVDRAGYGYTF.

This clone was picked up one time. A read error may produce the germline difference seen at one junction end. The V gene is TRBV7-8, the J gene TRBJ2-3, with D unresolved. CDR1 SGHVS and CDR2 FQNEAQ come from the germline V gene. This CDR3 has 15 residues. In DNA form, the CDR3 reads TGTGCCAGCAGCTTATTCTCAAGTGTCACATATACGCAGTATTTT. It codes for CASSLFSSVTYTQYF.

The chain has TRBV5-4 and TRBJ2-7; a possible D gene is TRBD1 (6 bases). CDR3 length: 14 residues. Per germline, CDR1 SGHNT and CDR2 YYREEE (reference sequence). The V end lost 4 bases, the J end lost 3 bases, and 14 bases lay between the germline ends. In DNA form, the CDR3 reads TGTGCCAGCAGCCGTACAGGGCGCGGCTACGAGCAGTACTTC. The encoded protein is CASSRTGRGYEQYF.